These T cell receptor beta chains were read from a single sample in a study of vaccination and CD4 T cells after COVID-19. TCRdb re-called the PCR reads with MiXCR, one entry per CDR3 protein. The data contain about 16,000 distinct CDR3 sequences, about three quarters of them seen just once; the ten biggest clones take up around 8.7%. The antigens for these receptors are not known. The material was CD4+ T cells from blood, cultured in vitro, obtained after SARS-CoV-2 vaccination. The receptors originated from a human donor who received a COVID-19 vaccine. The CDR3 runs from the conserved cysteine through the conserved F or W. D genes are given only for firm matches. Clone size, where shown, is once, few, many, or a class for clones that have expanded.

DNA: TGCAGTGCTACCGGACAGGAAGAGACCCAGTACTTC
CDR3: CSATGQEETQYF
size: NA
D: TRBD1
V: TRBV20-1
J: TRBJ2-5

DNA: TGTGCCAGCAGCTTATTGGGGGGCTCTGGAAACACCATATATTTT
CDR3: CASSLLGGSGNTIYF
size: NA
D: NA
V: TRBV7-8
J: TRBJ1-3

DNA: TGTGCCAGTAGCCATCGCGATTCAGGCGTGAACACTGAAGCTTTCTTT
CDR3: CASSHRDSGVNTEAFF
size: NA
D: NA
V: TRBV19
J: TRBJ1-1

DNA: TGTGCCAGCAGCTTAAGGCAGGACGAGCAGTACTTC
CDR3: CASSLRQDEQYF
size: NA
D: NA
V: TRBV19
J: TRBJ2-7

DNA: TGTGCCAGCAGCTACTCAGGGGCTTACAATGAGCAGTTCTTC
CDR3: CASSYSGAYNEQFF
size: few
D: NA
V: TRBV7-9
J: TRBJ2-1

DNA: TGTGCCAGCAGCCGGGGGACAGGTTTAGAGACCCAGTACTTC
CDR3: CASSRGTGLETQYF
size: NA
D: TRBD1
V: TRBV6-1
J: TRBJ2-5

DNA: TGTGCCAGCAGCCACGGGGTGCTAGCGGGGGTGACGGCTCAAGGTCCCCAGTACTTC
CDR3: CASSHGVLAGVTAQGPQYF
size: NA
D: TRBD2
V: TRBV11-3
J: TRBJ2-7

DNA: TGTGCCAGCAGCTTAAATCCTAGCGGGACCTCCTACGAGCAGTACTTC
CDR3: CASSLNPSGTSYEQYF
size: NA
D: TRBD2
V: TRBV13
J: TRBJ2-7

DNA: TGCAGTGCTATTTACAGGAACACAGATACGCAGTATTTT
CDR3: CSAIYRNTDTQYF
size: NA
D: NA
V: TRBV20-1
J: TRBJ2-3

DNA: TGTGCCAGCAGCGCACTAGCTAATGAGCAGTTCTTC
CDR3: CASSALANEQFF
size: NA
D: NA
V: TRBV5-6
J: TRBJ2-1

DNA: TGCAGTGCTAGATCCGGGTCAGGGGGGTCACCCCTCCACTTT
CDR3: CSARSGSGGSPLHF
size: NA
D: TRBD1
V: TRBV20-1
J: TRBJ1-6

DNA: TGTGCCAGTACCAAGGACAGCCGAGGGAATTCACCCCTCCACTTT
CDR3: CASTKDSRGNSPLHF
size: NA
D: NA
V: TRBV19
J: TRBJ1-6

DNA: TGTGCCAGCAGCTTAGCGCGGCGGGGGGGTAGGGAGACCCAGTACTTC
CDR3: CASSLARRGGRETQYF
size: few
D: TRBD2
V: TRBV7-2
J: TRBJ2-5

DNA: TGTGCCACCAGCAGAGATTTCGAAGCATTACCAGATACGCAGTATTTT
CDR3: CATSRDFEALPDTQYF
size: large
D: NA
V: TRBV15
J: TRBJ2-3

DNA: TGTGCCAGCATGCACCGACAGGGCCAGAATCAGCCCCAGCATTTT
CDR3: CASMHRQGQNQPQHF
size: NA
D: TRBD1
V: TRBV6-1
J: TRBJ1-5

DNA: TGTGCCAGCAGCCCGAGACTAGCGGGACACACAGATACGCAGTATTTT
CDR3: CASSPRLAGHTDTQYF
size: NA
D: TRBD2
V: TRBV9
J: TRBJ2-3

DNA: TGTGCCAGCAGCCCGGGACAGGGCTACAATGAGCAGTTCTTC
CDR3: CASSPGQGYNEQFF
size: NA
D: TRBD1
V: TRBV2
J: TRBJ2-1

DNA: TGTGCCAGCAGTGATATCCTCGGGGGGGCTAATGAAAAACTGTTTTTT
CDR3: CASSDILGGANEKLFF
size: NA
D: NA
V: TRBV6-1
J: TRBJ1-4

DNA: TGCAGGACACAGAGGAACACTGAAGCTTTCTTT
CDR3: CRTQRNTEAFF
size: NA
D: NA
V: TRBV20-1
J: TRBJ1-1

DNA: TGTGCCAGCAGTTTGACTAGACGGGCCAATGAGCAGTTCTTC
CDR3: CASSLTRRANEQFF
size: NA
D: NA
V: TRBV6-5
J: TRBJ2-1

DNA: TGCAGTGCTAGTTTGTGGGGCAATCAGCCCCAGCATTTT
CDR3: CSASLWGNQPQHF
size: NA
D: NA
V: TRBV20-1
J: TRBJ1-5

DNA: TGTGCCAGCAGCTTCGGGGTGTTAAATTCACCCCTCCACTTT
CDR3: CASSFGVLNSPLHF
size: NA
D: NA
V: TRBV7-9
J: TRBJ1-6

DNA: TGTGCCAGCAGATACAGCGGGGGGGCGACAGATACGCAGTATTTT
CDR3: CASRYSGGATDTQYF
size: NA
D: TRBD2
V: TRBV27
J: TRBJ2-3

DNA: TGTGCCTGGAGTCAAAGAGGCAATCAGCCCCAGCATTTT
CDR3: CAWSQRGNQPQHF
size: NA
D: NA
V: TRBV30
J: TRBJ1-5

DNA: TGTGCCAGCAGCCCCGACAGGGGCCAGGATTCACCCCTCCACTTT
CDR3: CASSPDRGQDSPLHF
size: NA
D: NA
V: TRBV21-1
J: TRBJ1-6

DNA: TGTGCCCGGGACCGGGGTGGAAACACCATATATTTT
CDR3: CARDRGGNTIYF
size: NA
D: NA
V: TRBV24-1
J: TRBJ1-3

DNA: TGCGCCAGCAAATTGGGGCGTCCGGGCACAGATACGCAGTATTTT
CDR3: CASKLGRPGTDTQYF
size: few
D: NA
V: TRBV5-1
J: TRBJ2-3

DNA: TGCAGTGCAGAGGCAGGGGGTGGGCAGCCCCAGCATTTT
CDR3: CSAEAGGGQPQHF
size: once
D: TRBD1
V: TRBV20-1
J: TRBJ1-5

DNA: TGTGCCACCAGTGATTTATATCCTGGAAGCTACACCTTC
CDR3: CATSDLYPGSYTF
size: NA
D: NA
V: TRBV24-1
J: TRBJ1-2

DNA: TGTGCCAGCAGCGTATATCAGGACTCTGATGGCTACACCTTC
CDR3: CASSVYQDSDGYTF
size: NA
D: NA
V: TRBV7-8
J: TRBJ1-2

DNA: TGTGCCAGCAGCCACCCCCCACTGAACACTGAAGCTTTCTTT
CDR3: CASSHPPLNTEAFF
size: NA
D: NA
V: TRBV12-3/TRBV12-4
J: TRBJ1-1

DNA: TGTGCCAGCAGTTACGGTTTATTTCACGTTGGTTCCTACGAGCAGTACTTC
CDR3: CASSYGLFHVGSYEQYF
size: once
D: NA
V: TRBV6-5
J: TRBJ2-7

DNA: TGTGCCAGCAGTCTCTTGCTTGGGACAGGGAGAGCAGATACGCAGTATTTT
CDR3: CASSLLLGTGRADTQYF
size: NA
D: TRBD1
V: TRBV27
J: TRBJ2-3

DNA: TGCGCCAGCAGTGATAGAGCGGGGGGGCCGTCGCTGTTTCCAGAGACCCAGTACTTC
CDR3: CASSDRAGGPSLFPETQYF
size: NA
D: TRBD2
V: TRBV10-1
J: TRBJ2-5

DNA: TGCAGTGCTAGAGCCACCGGGGTTGGGGGGGGTGGCTACACCTTC
CDR3: CSARATGVGGGGYTF
size: few
D: NA
V: TRBV20-1
J: TRBJ1-2

DNA: TGTGCCAGCAGTGACGGGGGGGCCACAGATACGCAGTATTTT
CDR3: CASSDGGATDTQYF
size: NA
D: NA
V: TRBV6-4
J: TRBJ2-3

DNA: TGTAGTGCTTTCCGGACAGCGGAGGGCTACACCTTC
CDR3: CSAFRTAEGYTF
size: once
D: NA
V: TRBV20-1
J: TRBJ1-2

DNA: TGCAGTGCTAGTCTCGCCAGGGGGCGGAATAGCAATCAGCCCCAGCATTTT
CDR3: CSASLARGRNSNQPQHF
size: NA
D: TRBD1
V: TRBV20-1
J: TRBJ1-5

DNA: TGTGCCTGGAGCGTAGGACAGGGTCGGAATTCACCCCTCCACTTT
CDR3: CAWSVGQGRNSPLHF
size: NA
D: TRBD1
V: TRBV30
J: TRBJ1-6

DNA: TGTGCCAGCAGTCGGCGGGGGATCAGCACAGATACGCAGTATTTT
CDR3: CASSRRGISTDTQYF
size: few
D: TRBD2
V: TRBV6-1
J: TRBJ2-3

DNA: TGTGCCTGGAGTGTAGGGGCCTACACCGGGGAGCTGTTTTTT
CDR3: CAWSVGAYTGELFF
size: NA
D: NA
V: TRBV30
J: TRBJ2-2

DNA: TGCAGTGCTAGCTTCGGACACTCCCAGTATAGCAATCAGCCCCAGCATTTT
CDR3: CSASFGHSQYSNQPQHF
size: NA
D: NA
V: TRBV20-1
J: TRBJ1-5

DNA: TGTGCCAGCGAGACAGGGGGCGAAGTACAGCCCCAGCATTTT
CDR3: CASETGGEVQPQHF
size: NA
D: TRBD1
V: TRBV6-1
J: TRBJ1-5

DNA: TGCAGTGCTAGACCCTCAAACAGGGAGGACACTGAAGCTTTCTTT
CDR3: CSARPSNREDTEAFF
size: NA
D: NA
V: TRBV20-1
J: TRBJ1-1

DNA: TGTGCCAGCAGCTCTAGGGACAAAAACATTCAGTACTTC
CDR3: CASSSRDKNIQYF
size: NA
D: NA
V: TRBV7-8
J: TRBJ2-4

DNA: TGTGCCAGCAGTTTAGGGCAGAAGGGCTACACCTTC
CDR3: CASSLGQKGYTF
size: once
D: NA
V: TRBV12-3/TRBV12-4
J: TRBJ1-2

DNA: TGTGCCAGCAGCCAAGAGACAGGGGGGGATTCACCCCTCCACTTT
CDR3: CASSQETGGDSPLHF
size: NA
D: TRBD1
V: TRBV4-2
J: TRBJ1-6

DNA: TGTGCCAGCAGCTCCTCCACAGGAAAAGGCTACACCTTC
CDR3: CASSSSTGKGYTF
size: NA
D: NA
V: TRBV5-5
J: TRBJ1-2

DNA: TGTGCCAGCAGTGCCACCGGGACAGGGAGCTATGGCTACACCTTC
CDR3: CASSATGTGSYGYTF
size: NA
D: TRBD1
V: TRBV25-1
J: TRBJ1-2

DNA: TGTGCCAGTAGTAAACAGGTCAGCTCCTACAATGAGCAGTTCTTC
CDR3: CASSKQVSSYNEQFF
size: NA
D: NA
V: TRBV19
J: TRBJ2-1

DNA: TGTGCCAGCAGCCTGGACTTTTCTAACTATGGCTACACCTTC
CDR3: CASSLDFSNYGYTF
size: NA
D: NA
V: TRBV7-2
J: TRBJ1-2